This T cell receptor beta chain was sequenced during a study of blood T cell repertoires in COVID-19. Overall study context: Whether acute or convalescent, the COVID-19 samples came from the United States, Italy and Spain.

Measured with immunoSEQ multiplex PCR; TCRdb has only the in-frame clones, and not every one. The sample has 80,000 to 100,000 clones, 70% to 90% seen once. CDR3 length: 14 residues. The germline V gene encodes CDR1 MGHRA and CDR2 YSYEKL. V dropped 3 bases and J dropped 4 bases, with 10 bases sitting between them. V and J are TRBV4-1 and TRBJ1-3, with unresolved D. The source is a human donor in a cohort sampled during active COVID-19. Sequenced sample: peripheral blood. The CDR3 sequence: CASSHAGNGNTIYF. Written as DNA, the CDR3 is TGCGCCAGCAGCCATGCGGGGAACGGAAACACCATATATTTT.